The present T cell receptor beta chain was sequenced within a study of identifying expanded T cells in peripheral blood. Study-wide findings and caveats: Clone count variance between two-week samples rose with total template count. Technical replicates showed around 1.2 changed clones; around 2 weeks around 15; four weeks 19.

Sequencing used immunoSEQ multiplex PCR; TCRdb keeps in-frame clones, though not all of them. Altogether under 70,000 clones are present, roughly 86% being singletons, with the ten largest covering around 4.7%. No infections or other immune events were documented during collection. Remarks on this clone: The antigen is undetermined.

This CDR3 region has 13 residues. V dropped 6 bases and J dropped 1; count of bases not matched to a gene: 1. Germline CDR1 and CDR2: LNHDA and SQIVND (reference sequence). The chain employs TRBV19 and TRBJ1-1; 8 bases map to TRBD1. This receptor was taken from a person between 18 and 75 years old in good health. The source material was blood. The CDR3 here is CASRTGANTEAFF. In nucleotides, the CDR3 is TGTGCCAGTAGGACAGGGGCGAACACTGAAGCTTTCTTT.